These T cell receptor beta chains were read from a single sample in a study of T cells after yellow fever vaccination. In TCRdb, the 5' RACE reads were re-called with MiXCR into one record per CDR3 protein. Here the sample spans over 300,000 distinct CDR3 sequences, around 7% being singletons. The sequences come from PBMCs, collected about 41 days after the first yellow fever vaccination. The receptors come from a man younger than 35 who received the YFV17D yellow fever vaccine. CDR3s include the opening cysteine and the closing phenylalanine or tryptophan. A D gene is named only where the DNA matches it firmly. Rows give clone size only sometimes, using once, few, many, or a class for an expanded clone.

size: many
D: TRBD1
J: TRBJ1-1
V: TRBV19
CDR3: CASSRPDRGNTEAFF
DNA: TGTGCCAGTAGCAGACCGGACAGGGGGAACACTGAAGCTTTCTTT

size: NA
D: NA
J: TRBJ1-1
V: TRBV28
CDR3: CASRAAGAGDTEAFF
DNA: TGTGCCAGCCGGGCCGCAGGGGCTGGGGACACTGAAGCTTTCTTT

size: few
D: NA
J: TRBJ1-1
V: TRBV5-1
CDR3: CASSLVLADTEAFF
DNA: TGCGCCAGCAGCTTGGTCCTTGCTGACACTGAAGCTTTCTTT

size: few
D: NA
J: TRBJ1-4
V: TRBV20-1
CDR3: CSARVRGRWEKLFF
DNA: TGCAGTGCTAGAGTTCGGGGGCGGTGGGAAAAACTGTTTTTT

size: few
D: TRBD2
J: TRBJ2-3
V: TRBV5-5
CDR3: CASSLVGGAGDTQYF
DNA: TGTGCCAGCAGCTTGGTCGGGGGGGCCGGAGATACGCAGTATTTT

size: NA
D: TRBD1
J: TRBJ1-1
V: TRBV12-3/TRBV12-4
CDR3: CASSPDRVNTEAFF
DNA: TGTGCCAGCAGCCCGGACAGGGTGAACACTGAAGCTTTCTTT

size: NA
D: TRBD1
J: TRBJ1-1
V: TRBV12-3/TRBV12-4
CDR3: CASRPTGAEAFF
DNA: TGTGCCAGCAGGCCCACAGGGGCTGAAGCTTTCTTT

size: NA
D: NA
J: TRBJ2-1
V: TRBV11-3
CDR3: CASSSRQPYNEQFF
DNA: TGTGCCAGCAGCTCCAGACAGCCTTACAATGAGCAGTTCTTC

size: few
D: NA
J: TRBJ2-2
V: TRBV6-5
CDR3: CASSFPERTATGELFF
DNA: TGTGCCAGCAGTTTCCCTGAGAGGACAGCCACCGGGGAGCTGTTTTTT

size: many
D: NA
J: TRBJ1-2
V: TRBV3-1
CDR3: CASSQRGREANYGYTF
DNA: TGTGCCAGCAGCCAGCGTGGACGGGAAGCTAACTATGGCTACACCTTC

size: few
D: TRBD2
J: TRBJ2-5
V: TRBV24-1
CDR3: CATSDQGLGPKTQYF
DNA: TGTGCCACCAGTGATCAAGGACTAGGGCCAAAGACCCAGTACTTC

size: NA
D: NA
J: TRBJ2-4
V: TRBV19
CDR3: CASTQGRGIQYF
DNA: TGTGCCAGTACCCAGGGCAGAGGCATTCAGTACTTC

size: few
D: TRBD1
J: TRBJ2-3
V: TRBV14
CDR3: CASSQVTGQGNTDTQYF
DNA: TGTGCCAGCAGCCAAGTTACGGGACAGGGAAACACAGATACGCAGTATTTT

size: few
D: NA
J: TRBJ2-5
V: TRBV6-2/TRBV6-3
CDR3: CASSYPQGGETQYF
DNA: TGTGCCAGCAGTTACCCCCAGGGGGGAGAGACCCAGTACTTC

size: many
D: TRBD1
J: TRBJ2-3
V: TRBV12-3/TRBV12-4
CDR3: CASSPGQGGTDTQYF
DNA: TGTGCCAGCAGCCCGGGACAGGGGGGAACAGATACGCAGTATTTT

size: many
D: TRBD2
J: TRBJ2-3
V: TRBV11-2
CDR3: CASPAGPTADTQYF
DNA: TGTGCCAGCCCAGCGGGGCCTACGGCAGATACGCAGTATTTT

size: many
D: NA
J: TRBJ1-2
V: TRBV7-9
CDR3: CASSVNNGYGYTF
DNA: TGTGCCAGCAGCGTGAACAACGGTTATGGCTACACCTTC

size: many
D: NA
J: TRBJ2-6
V: TRBV11-2
CDR3: CASSFSGWGSGANVLTF
DNA: TGTGCCAGCAGCTTTTCCGGGTGGGGTTCCGGGGCCAACGTCCTGACTTTC

size: many
D: TRBD1
J: TRBJ1-4
V: TRBV20-1
CDR3: CSAVRDRKLFF
DNA: TGCAGTGCAGTAAGGGACAGGAAGCTGTTTTTT

size: NA
D: NA
J: TRBJ2-3
V: TRBV20-1
CDR3: CSAQGPHRPDTQYF
DNA: TGCAGTGCCCAAGGCCCCCATCGCCCAGATACGCAGTATTTT

size: few
D: NA
J: TRBJ2-3
V: TRBV27
CDR3: CASSRLDQSEGTQYF
DNA: TGTGCCAGCAGTCGACTAGATCAGTCTGAGGGGACGCAGTATTTT

size: few
D: TRBD2
J: TRBJ2-3
V: TRBV20-1
CDR3: CSASGLAGRTDTQYF
DNA: TGCAGTGCTAGCGGGCTAGCGGGACGCACAGATACGCAGTATTTT

size: few
D: NA
J: TRBJ2-1
V: TRBV19
CDR3: CASSITPYNEQFF
DNA: TGTGCCAGTAGTATTACACCCTACAATGAGCAGTTCTTC

size: few
D: NA
J: TRBJ2-7
V: TRBV7-2
CDR3: CASSLGQTSYEQYF
DNA: TGTGCCAGCAGCTTAGGTCAGACCTCCTACGAGCAGTACTTC

size: many
D: NA
J: TRBJ2-2
V: TRBV4-2
CDR3: CASSQTTGFSGELFF
DNA: TGTGCCAGCAGCCAAACCACAGGGTTTAGCGGGGAGCTGTTTTTT

size: few
D: NA
J: TRBJ2-1
V: TRBV9
CDR3: CASSVEGSYNEQFF
DNA: TGTGCCAGCAGCGTAGAGGGGTCGTACAATGAGCAGTTCTTC

size: few
D: NA
J: TRBJ1-5
V: TRBV29-1
CDR3: CSVAGQGQPQHF
DNA: TGCAGCGTTGCTGGGCAGGGGCAGCCCCAGCATTTT

size: NA
D: NA
J: TRBJ2-3
V: TRBV20-1
CDR3: CSAKRMPDTQYF
DNA: TGCAGTGCGAAAAGGATGCCAGATACGCAGTATTTT

size: many
D: TRBD1
J: TRBJ2-1
V: TRBV15
CDR3: CATSTGTGVSYNEQFF
DNA: TGTGCCACCAGCACCGGGACAGGCGTGTCCTACAATGAGCAGTTCTTC

size: few
D: TRBD1
J: TRBJ2-1
V: TRBV30
CDR3: CAWIGSDRAFGEQFF
DNA: TGTGCCTGGATCGGGTCGGACAGGGCCTTTGGGGAGCAGTTCTTC

size: few
D: NA
J: TRBJ1-5
V: TRBV20-1
CDR3: CSARRVLNQPQHF
DNA: TGCAGTGCCCGGCGAGTACTCAATCAGCCCCAGCATTTT

size: few
D: NA
J: TRBJ1-1
V: TRBV11-1
CDR3: CASTPEGSGPFVNTEAFF
DNA: TGTGCCAGCACCCCGGAGGGTTCGGGGCCCTTCGTGAACACTGAAGCTTTCTTT

size: NA
D: NA
J: TRBJ1-4
V: TRBV4-2
CDR3: CASSPLGPKSHEKLFF
DNA: TGTGCCAGCAGCCCCCTGGGCCCCAAAAGCCATGAAAAACTGTTTTTT

size: NA
D: NA
J: TRBJ1-5
V: TRBV3-1
CDR3: CASCVKERGWHNQPQHF
DNA: TGTGCCAGCTGCGTAAAAGAGAGGGGGTGGCACAATCAGCCCCAGCATTTT

size: few
D: TRBD1
J: TRBJ1-2
V: TRBV6-1
CDR3: CASSTLSGTGGNYGYTF
DNA: TGTGCCAGCAGTACCCTGTCCGGGACAGGGGGTAACTATGGCTACACCTTC

size: NA
D: TRBD2
J: TRBJ2-3
V: TRBV3-1
CDR3: CASSPFGGGFTDTQYF
DNA: TGTGCCAGCAGCCCCTTCGGCGGGGGTTTCACAGATACGCAGTATTTT